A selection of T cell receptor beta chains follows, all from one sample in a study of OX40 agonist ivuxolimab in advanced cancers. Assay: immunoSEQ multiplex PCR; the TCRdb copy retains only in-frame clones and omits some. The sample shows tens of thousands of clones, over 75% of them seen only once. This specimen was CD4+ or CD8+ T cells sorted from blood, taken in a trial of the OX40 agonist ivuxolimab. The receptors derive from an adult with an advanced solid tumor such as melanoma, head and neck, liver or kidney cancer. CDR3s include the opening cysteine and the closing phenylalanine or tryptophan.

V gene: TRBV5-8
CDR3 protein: CASSSGTTNTGELFF

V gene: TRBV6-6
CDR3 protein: CASSDTGAVSYEQYF

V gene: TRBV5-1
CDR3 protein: CASSIGTSGINEQFF

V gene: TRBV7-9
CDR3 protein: CASSLNAGAGRRDF

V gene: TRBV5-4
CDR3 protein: CASSGGRVTGELFF

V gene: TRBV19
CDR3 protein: CASSTLRRNSNQPQHF

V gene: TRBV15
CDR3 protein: CATSRDRVDEQYF

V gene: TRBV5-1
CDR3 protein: CASSFEGDYGYTF

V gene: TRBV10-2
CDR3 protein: CASKDRDLGGYTF

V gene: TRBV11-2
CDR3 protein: CASSPRTDTDTQYF

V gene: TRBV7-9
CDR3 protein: CASSLWSTGNEYNEQFF

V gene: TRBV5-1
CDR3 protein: CASSYTQGSSGNTIYF

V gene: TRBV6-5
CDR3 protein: CASRRLGREETQYF

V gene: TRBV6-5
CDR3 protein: CASSQSISNQPQHF

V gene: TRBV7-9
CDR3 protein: CASSPTGLKNIQYF

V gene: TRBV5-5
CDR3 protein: CASSLPGGTEAFF

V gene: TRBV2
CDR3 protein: CASTGTGNTEAFF

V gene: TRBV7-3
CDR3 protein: CASSSSAGANVLTF

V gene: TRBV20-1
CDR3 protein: CSARVQDTQYF

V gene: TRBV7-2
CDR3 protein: CASSLQVISYEQYF

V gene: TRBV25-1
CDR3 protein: CASSDWTSGSVEQYF

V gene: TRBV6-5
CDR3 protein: CASSYLTGGTEAFF

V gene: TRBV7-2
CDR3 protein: CASSYVWGYTF

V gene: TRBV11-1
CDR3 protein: CASSSTGGRTDTQYF

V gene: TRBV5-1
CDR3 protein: CASSLSPANSGANVLTF

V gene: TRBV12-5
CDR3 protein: CASGLRATNEKLFF

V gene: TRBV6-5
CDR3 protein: CASSLTGDGYGYTF